What follows are 29 T cell receptor beta chains derived from one specimen sequenced in a study of blood T cells in healthy people across ages. A second roughly 6 to 11 cycle PCR used barcoded and J-beta primers. TCRdb passed the 5' RACE reads through MiXCR, listing each CDR3 protein once. Counted here are some 1.4 million distinct CDR3 sequences, 42% occurring once; the ten biggest clones make up 7.9%. Source material: blood. These receptors were taken from a woman under 30 in good health.

The chain has TRBV4-2 and TRBJ2-5, with a weak D call TRBD1 (5 bases). The DNA matches TRBJ2-7 better at its end, which makes the J call doubtful. Germline values: CDR1 LGHNA, CDR2 YNFKEQ. This CDR3 is 15 amino acids long. The CDR3 is CASSQDGADLYEQYF. The CDR3 nucleotides read TGTGCCAGCAGCCAAGATGGGGCGGATCTATACGAGCAGTACTTC.

The V and J genes are TRBV9 and TRBJ2-5, with 7 nucleotides matching TRBD1. Germline V lookup: CDR1 SGDLS, CDR2 YYNGEE. The CDR3 length is 14 residues. V lost 0 bases to trimming and J lost 3 bases; unmatched junction nucleotides: 2. The CDR3 loop reads CASSVATGEETQYF. Here the CDR3 DNA reads TGTGCCAGCAGCGTAGCTACAGGGGAAGAGACCCAGTACTTC. The whole variable domain, remainder taken from reference TRBV9 and TRBJ2-5, is DSGVTQTPKHLITATGQRVTLRCSPRSGDLSVYWYQQSLDQGLQFLIQYYNGEERAKGNILERFSAQQFPDLHSELNLSSLELGDSALYFCASSVATGEETQYFGPGTRLLVL.

The genes are TRBV6-5 and TRBJ2-1; TRBD2 might be the D (6 bases). CDR3 length: 16 amino acids. The V gene's germline CDR1 is MNHEY and CDR2 SVGAGI. The V end was cut by 0 bases, the J end by 10 bases, with 19 bases between. This chain's CDR3 is CASSYSGGYPRGEQFF. The CDR3 DNA sequence: TGTGCCAGCAGTTACTCGGGGGGTTATCCCCGGGGAGAGCAGTTCTTC.

This rearrangement joins TRBV2 to TRBJ1-5; no clear D gene. V lost 4 bases and J 2 bases, leaving 12 bases between the germline ends. The CDR3 is 15 amino acids. Germline CDR1 is SNHLY and CDR2 is FYNNEI. In DNA, the CDR3 is TGTGCCAGCAGTGCGGAGGGTGAGGGCAATCAGCCCCAGCATTTT. It encodes CASSAEGEGNQPQHF.

This sequence joins TRBV10-3 and TRBJ1-2, with TRBD1 matching over 7 bases. Germline CDR1 is ENHRY and CDR2 is SYGVKD. The CDR3 has 14 amino acids. V lost 3 bases to trimming and J lost 3 bases; unmatched junction nucleotides: 4. The CDR3 sequence: CAISENRGYYGYTF. The DNA for the CDR3 is TGTGCCATCAGTGAAAACAGGGGATACTATGGCTACACCTTC.

The genes are TRBV7-6 and TRBJ2-1; D assignment may be TRBD1 or TRBD2 (6 bases each). The V and J ends lost 5 bases and 3 bases respectively, with 14 bases between them. Germline loops: CDR1 SGHVS, CDR2 FNYEAQ. This CDR3 spans 15 amino acids. Here the CDR3 reads CASSEEGEVYNEQFF. DNA of the CDR3: TGTGCCAGCAGCGAGGAGGGGGAAGTCTACAATGAGCAGTTCTTC.

The chain is built from TRBV20-1 and TRBJ2-1; 10 bases match TRBD2. The junction had 5 bases not matched to a gene; V was cut back by 1 base and J by 5 bases. The CDR3 contains 15 residues. Germline lookup yields CDR1 DFQATT and CDR2 SNEGSKA (reference sequence). CDR3 sequence: CSARGWTSGNNEQFF. The CDR3 DNA reads TGCAGTGCTAGAGGGTGGACTAGCGGAAACAATGAGCAGTTCTTC.

This chain links TRBV2 with TRBJ1-4; 7 nucleotides align to TRBD1. The germline V gene encodes CDR1 SNHLY and CDR2 FYNNEI. The CDR3 is 13 amino acids. The V segment lost 6 bases and the J segment 3 bases; nucleotides outside the gene matches: 1. CDR3 DNA: TGTGCCAGCAGAGGACAGGCTAATGAAAAACTGTTTTTT. Translated, it gives CASRGQANEKLFF.

CDR3 in amino acids: CASSLITVGGGELFF. The CDR3 region has the DNA TGTGCCAGCAGTTTAATCACGGTCGGGGGCGGGGAGCTGTTTTTT. The chain employs TRBV12-3 or TRBV12-4 and TRBJ2-2; TRBD2 is a possible D gene (6 bases). The CDR3 runs to 15 residues. V shed 2 bases and J shed 7 bases, with 14 bases lying between them.

The chain recombines TRBV13 with TRBJ2-1; either TRBD1 or TRBD2 may supply D (5 bases each). Trimming left V 5 bases short and J 10 bases short, with 27 bases between. The CDR3 has 17 amino acids. Per the germline V gene, CDR1 is PRHDT and CDR2 is FYEKMQ (reference sequence). This chain's CDR3 is CASSGETWTSSGGEQFF. The CDR3 DNA reads as TGTGCCAGCAGCGGAGAAACCTGGACATCCTCTGGCGGGGAGCAGTTCTTC.

J is TRBJ1-3 and V is TRBV7-6; D is ambiguous. V lost 0 bases, J lost 0 bases, and 9 bases lay in between. There are 16 residues in the CDR3. The germline V gene has CDR1 SGHVS and CDR2 FNYEAQ. The CDR3 loop reads CASSLALGFSGNTIYF. For the CDR3, the DNA is TGTGCCAGCAGCTTAGCGCTAGGCTTCTCTGGAAACACCATATATTTT.

This clonotype was counted only a few times. This chain connects TRBV29-1 to TRBJ1-2; 8 positions match TRBD1. Trimming at V came to 6 bases and at J to 4 bases, leaving 10 bases not matched to a gene. This CDR3 region has 14 residues. Germline V lookup: CDR1 SQVTM, CDR2 ANQGSEA. The CDR3 protein is CSVGPDRDIYGYTF. The CDR3 region has the DNA TGCAGCGTCGGCCCGGACAGGGACATCTATGGCTACACCTTC.

In the case of this clonotype: The junction and the germline gene differ at one end; a read error may be behind it. The rearrangement links TRBV7-2 to TRBJ1-3; tentatively, D is TRBD1 (5 bases). Germline CDR1 is SGHTA and CDR2 is FQGNSA. The CDR3 is made up of 15 amino acids. The CDR3 here is CASRPEGLAGNAIYF. The CDR3 DNA follows: TGTGCCAGCAGGCCGGAGGGGTTAGCTGGAAACGCCATATATTTT. Using reference TRBV7-2 and TRBJ1-3 for the parts outside the CDR3, the full variable domain is GAGVSQSPSNKVTEKGKDVELRCDPISGHTALYWYRQSLGQGLEFLIYFQGNSAPDKSGLPSDRFSAERTGGSVSTLTIQRTQQEDSAVYLCASRPEGLAGNAIYFGEGSWLTVV.

V and J are TRBV10-3 and TRBJ1-4; D gene uncertain. Trimming stripped 3 bases from V and 3 bases from J, with 8 bases between. CDR1 and CDR2 (germline): ENHRY, SYGVKD. The CDR3 length is 14 residues. CDR3 amino acids: CAISEGSPNEKLFF. The DNA of the CDR3 is TGTGCCATCAGTGAAGGCAGTCCTAATGAAAAACTGTTTTTT.

The chain combines TRBV11-2 with TRBJ2-3; TRBD2 agrees at 10 bases. CDR3 size: 18 residues. Germline trimming cut 2 bases from V and 0 bases from J; bases unmatched to any gene: 8. Germline V gene sequence: CDR1 SGHAT, CDR2 FQNNGV. The DNA of the CDR3 is TGTGCCAGCAGCTTAAGTCCCGGGACTAGCGCTAGCACAGATACGCAGTATTTT. This sequence encodes CASSLSPGTSASTDTQYF.

Points on this clonotype: A much bigger clone sits one base away, suggesting this may be a read error. The genes are TRBV6-1 and TRBJ2-3, with D possibly TRBD1 on 6 matching bases. This CDR3 region has 15 residues. V was pared by 3 bases and J by 1 base, with 11 bases between. Germline CDR1 is MNHNS and CDR2 is SASEGT. The CDR3 DNA reads as TGTGCCAGCAGTGAGAAAAACAGGGGCACAGATACGCAGTATTTT. Translated, it gives CASSEKNRGTDTQYF.

The chain carries TRBV7-9 and TRBJ2-1; the D is unclear. Germline CDR1 reads SEHNR; CDR2 reads FQNEAQ (reference sequence). This CDR3 has 14 amino acids. Trimming left V 5 bases short and J 4 bases short, with 12 bases between. CDR3 region: CASSPLLPYNEQFF. Written as DNA, the CDR3 is TGTGCCAGCAGCCCGCTACTACCTTACAATGAGCAGTTCTTC.

V and J are TRBV5-1 and TRBJ1-1, with TRBD1 as a possible D gene (5 bases). The CDR3 is 14 residues long. Germline CDR1 reads SGHRS; CDR2 reads YFSETQ. V lost 3 bases to trimming and J lost 5 bases, with 14 bases between them. In nucleotides, the CDR3 is TGCGCCAGCAGCTCCTTGGGGGAGAGAACTGAAGCTTTCTTT. Its protein is CASSSLGERTEAFF.

CDR3 protein: CAWSATGEKLFF. The CDR3 DNA reads as TGTGCCTGGAGTGCAACGGGTGAAAAACTGTTTTTT. V is TRBV30 and J is TRBJ1-4; D unresolved. The V gene's germline CDR1 is GTSNPN and CDR2 SVGIG (reference sequence). CDR3 length: 12 amino acids. With 1 base removed from V and 7 bases from J, the gap between germline ends came to 7 bases.

This clonotype appeared a few times. This chain joins TRBV6-6 and TRBJ2-7, with 7 bases that match TRBD1. J lost 7 bases, V lost 5 bases, and 8 bases had no gene match. Germline-derived CDR1 and CDR2 are MNHNY and SVGAGI (reference sequence). This CDR3 spans 13 amino acids. CDR3: CASSGQDRTEQYF. CDR3 in DNA: TGTGCCAGCAGTGGACAGGACCGTACGGAGCAGTACTTC.

The gene calls are TRBV20-1 and TRBJ2-1; TRBD1 is a possible D gene (6 bases). V lost 3 bases, J lost 6 bases, and 12 bases lay in between. Germline V gene sequence: CDR1 DFQATT, CDR2 SNEGSKA (reference sequence). The CDR3 extends over 13 amino acids. CDR3 bases: TGCAGTGCTAGGCAGGGGTCGGCCAATGAGCAGTTCTTC. Translated, it gives CSARQGSANEQFF.

The chain is built from TRBV27 and TRBJ2-5, with a possible D match to TRBD2 (7 bases). The CDR3 spans 15 residues. V dropped 7 bases and J dropped 3 bases, with 18 bases sitting between them. Germline CDR1 reads MNHEY; CDR2 reads SMNVEV (reference sequence). CDR3 bases: TGTGCCAGCAATTCCTTAGGGGGGGTGGAAGAGACCCAGTACTTC. It yields the protein CASNSLGGVEETQYF.

V gene TRBV7-2 combines with J gene TRBJ1-2; possible D gene TRBD1, 5 bases. V was clipped by 5 bases and J by 3 bases, with 10 bases between them. This CDR3 has 13 amino acids. Germline V gene data show CDR1 as SGHTA and CDR2 as FQGNSA. CDR3 in DNA: TGTGCCAGCAGCACAGACAGTTACTATGGCTACACCTTC. It yields the protein CASSTDSYYGYTF.

The chain has TRBV3-1 and TRBJ1-2; 11 bases are shared with TRBD1. Trimming at V came to 7 bases and at J to 2 bases, leaving 6 bases not matched to a gene. The germline CDR1 and CDR2 sequences are LGHDT and YNNKEL (reference sequence). This CDR3 spans 15 amino acids. The CDR3 here is CASTDRDRGNYGYTF. Written as DNA, the CDR3 is TGTGCCAGCACCGACCGGGACAGGGGGAACTATGGCTACACCTTC.

This clonotype was recorded a few times. The rearrangement uses TRBV28 and TRBJ1-2; tentatively, D is TRBD1 (5 bases). CDR1 and CDR2 from the germline V gene are MDHEN and SYDVKM. Trimming took 6 bases from V and 8 from J, leaving 16 bases between them. The length of the CDR3 is 13 residues. Written as DNA, the CDR3 is TGTGCCAGCAGCGCGGACCCTCGGGGGGGCTACACCTTC. Translated, it gives CASSADPRGGYTF.

This clonotype was seen a few times. This chain links TRBV12-3 or TRBV12-4 with TRBJ2-1; 7 bases map to TRBD2. The CDR3 spans 15 residues. After removal of 8 bases from V and 9 bases from J, the junction contained 16 bases not matched to a gene. CDR3 sequence (DNA): TGTGCCAGCGCTCCTCGGACTAGGGGTCGGAGTGAGCAGTTCTTC. This encodes CASAPRTRGRSEQFF.

The genes are TRBV7-2 and TRBJ2-5; 16 bases line up with TRBD2. Germline CDR1 is SGHTA and CDR2 is FQGNSA. This CDR3 has 14 residues. The trim removed 4 bases at V and 12 bases at J, leaving 5 bases unmatched. CDR3 sequence (DNA): TGTGCCAGCAGCTGGGGACTAGCGGGAGGGAGAGAGTACTTC. Encoded protein: CASSWGLAGGREYF. The complete variable domain, with remaining parts taken from reference TRBV7-2 and TRBJ2-5, reads GAGVSQSPSNKVTEKGKDVELRCDPISGHTALYWYRQSLGQGLEFLIYFQGNSAPDKSGLPSDRFSAERTGGSVSTLTIQRTQQEDSAVYLCASSWGLAGGREYFGPGTRLLVL.

The rearrangement uses TRBV3-1 and TRBJ2-7; 9 nucleotides line up with TRBD1. The J call may be mistaken, given a closer DNA end match to TRBJ2-5. CDR1 is LGHDT, CDR2 YNNKEL, per germline (reference sequence). This CDR3 contains 16 residues. The CDR3 region is CASSQDGTGRIETQYF. The CDR3, as DNA: TGTGCCAGCAGCCAAGATGGGACAGGGAGAATAGAGACCCAGTACTTC.

The rearrangement links TRBV5-1 to TRBJ1-1; TRBD1 might be the D (5 bases). The CDR3 sequence is 13 residues long. Trimming pared 4 bases from V and 11 bases from J, leaving 18 bases between. Germline loops: CDR1 SGHRS, CDR2 YFSETQ. As DNA, the CDR3 is TGCGCCAGCAGCCTGGAGGACCCCAGGGATGCTTTCTTT. Its translation: CASSLEDPRDAFF.